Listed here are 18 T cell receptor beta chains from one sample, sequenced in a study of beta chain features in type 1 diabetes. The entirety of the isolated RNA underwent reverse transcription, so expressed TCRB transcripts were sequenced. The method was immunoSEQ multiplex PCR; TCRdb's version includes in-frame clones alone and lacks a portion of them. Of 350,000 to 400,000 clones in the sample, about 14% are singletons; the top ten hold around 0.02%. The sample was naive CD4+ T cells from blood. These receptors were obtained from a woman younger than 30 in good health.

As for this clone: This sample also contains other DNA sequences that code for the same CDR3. Written as DNA, the CDR3 is TGTGCCAGCCGGACAGGGGGCCTCTACGAGCAGTACTTC. This encodes CASRTGGLYEQYF. The J gene is TRBJ2-7, the V gene TRBV28, with 11 nucleotides matching TRBD1. V was clipped by 8 bases and J by 3 bases; unmatched bases: 3. The germline V gene has CDR1 MDHEN and CDR2 SYDVKM. This CDR3 contains 13 residues.

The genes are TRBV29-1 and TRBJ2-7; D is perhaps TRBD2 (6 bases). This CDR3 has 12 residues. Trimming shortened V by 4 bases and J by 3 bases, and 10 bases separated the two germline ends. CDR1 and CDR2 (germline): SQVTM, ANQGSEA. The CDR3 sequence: CSVVERVYEQYF. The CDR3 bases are TGCAGCGTTGTTGAGCGGGTCTACGAGCAGTACTTC.

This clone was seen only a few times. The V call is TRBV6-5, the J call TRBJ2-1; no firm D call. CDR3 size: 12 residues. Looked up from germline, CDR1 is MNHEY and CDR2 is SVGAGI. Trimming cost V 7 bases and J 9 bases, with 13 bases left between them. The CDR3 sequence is CASTTTSGEQFF. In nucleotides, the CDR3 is TGTGCCAGCACTACGACTTCTGGTGAGCAGTTCTTC.

The CDR3 bases are TGCAGCGTTCGCCAGGGTCTAGCGGGAGGGCCGGAGACCCAGTACTTC. Encoded protein: CSVRQGLAGGPETQYF. The chain is built from TRBV29-1 and TRBJ2-5, with 12 bases aligning to TRBD2. This CDR3 has 16 amino acids. V was clipped by 5 bases and J by 5 bases; unmatched bases: 12. Germline CDR1 is SQVTM and CDR2 is ANQGSEA. Filled out from reference TRBV29-1 and TRBJ2-5, the complete variable domain reads SAVISQKPSRDICQRGTSLTIQCQVDSQVTMMFWYRQQPGQSLTLIATANQGSEATYESGFVIDKFPISRPNLTFSTLTVSNMSPEDSSIYLCSVRQGLAGGPETQYFGPGTRLLVL.

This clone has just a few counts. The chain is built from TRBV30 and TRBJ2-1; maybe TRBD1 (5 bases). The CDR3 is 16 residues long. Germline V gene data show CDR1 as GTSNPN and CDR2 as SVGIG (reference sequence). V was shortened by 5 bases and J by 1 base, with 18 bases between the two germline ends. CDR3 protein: CAWGTLGLGSYNEQFF. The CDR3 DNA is TGTGCCTGGGGTACCCTGGGGCTAGGATCCTACAATGAGCAGTTCTTC.

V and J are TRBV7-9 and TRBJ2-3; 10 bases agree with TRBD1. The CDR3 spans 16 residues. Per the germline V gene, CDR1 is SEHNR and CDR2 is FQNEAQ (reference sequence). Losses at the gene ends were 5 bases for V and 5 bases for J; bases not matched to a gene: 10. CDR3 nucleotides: TGTGCCAGCAGCCCTGACAGGGGGCTATCGGAAGATACGCAGTATTTT. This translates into CASSPDRGLSEDTQYF.

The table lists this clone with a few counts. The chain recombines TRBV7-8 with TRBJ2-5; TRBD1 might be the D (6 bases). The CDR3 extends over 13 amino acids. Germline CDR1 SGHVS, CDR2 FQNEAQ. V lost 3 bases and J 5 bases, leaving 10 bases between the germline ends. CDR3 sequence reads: CASSFDRSETQYF. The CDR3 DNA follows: TGTGCCAGCAGCTTCGACAGGTCGGAGACCCAGTACTTC.

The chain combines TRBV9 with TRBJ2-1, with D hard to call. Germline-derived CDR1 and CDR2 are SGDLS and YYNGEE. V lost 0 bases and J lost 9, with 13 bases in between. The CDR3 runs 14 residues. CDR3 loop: CASSVGQVPGEQFF. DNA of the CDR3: TGTGCCAGCAGCGTAGGTCAGGTCCCCGGTGAGCAGTTCTTC. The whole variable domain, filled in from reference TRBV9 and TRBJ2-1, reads DSGVTQTPKHLITATGQRVTLRCSPRSGDLSVYWYQQSLDQGLQFLIQYYNGEERAKGNILERFSAQQFPDLHSELNLSSLELGDSALYFCASSVGQVPGEQFFGPGTRLTVL.

The CDR3 DNA reads TGTGCCAGCAGCCGATCAGGGAACAGCAATCAGCCCCAGCATTTT. The encoded protein is CASSRSGNSNQPQHF. This chain links TRBV9 with TRBJ1-5; maybe TRBD1 (5 bases). V gave up 4 bases and J gave up 1 base, with 12 bases separating them. The germline gives CDR1 SGDLS, CDR2 YYNGEE. The length of the CDR3 is 15 residues.

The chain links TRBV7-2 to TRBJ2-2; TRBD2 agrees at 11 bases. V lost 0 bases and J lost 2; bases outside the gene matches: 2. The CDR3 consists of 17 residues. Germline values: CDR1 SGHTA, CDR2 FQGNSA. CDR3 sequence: CASSLAGTSGNTGELFF. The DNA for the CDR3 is TGTGCCAGCAGCTTAGCCGGGACTAGCGGCAACACCGGGGAGCTGTTTTTT.

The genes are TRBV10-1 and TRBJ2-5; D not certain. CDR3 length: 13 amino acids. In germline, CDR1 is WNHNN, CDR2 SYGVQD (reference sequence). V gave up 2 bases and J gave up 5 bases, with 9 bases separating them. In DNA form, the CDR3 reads TGCGCCAGCAGTGAGGCGGCAACGGAGACCCAGTACTTC. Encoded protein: CASSEAATETQYF.

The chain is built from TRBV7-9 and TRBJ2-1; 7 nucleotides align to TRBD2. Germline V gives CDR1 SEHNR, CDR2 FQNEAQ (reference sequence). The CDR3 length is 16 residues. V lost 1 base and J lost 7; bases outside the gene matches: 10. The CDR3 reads CASSLGGFSGSNEQFF. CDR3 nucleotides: TGTGCCAGCAGCTTAGGAGGCTTTAGCGGGTCGAATGAGCAGTTCTTC.

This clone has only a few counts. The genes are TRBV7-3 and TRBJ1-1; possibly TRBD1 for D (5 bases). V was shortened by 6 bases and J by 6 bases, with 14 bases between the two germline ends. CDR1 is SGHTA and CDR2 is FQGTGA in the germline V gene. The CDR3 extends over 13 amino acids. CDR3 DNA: TGTGCCAGCAGATCCGACAGTAAGGCTGAAGCTTTCTTT. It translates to CASRSDSKAEAFF.

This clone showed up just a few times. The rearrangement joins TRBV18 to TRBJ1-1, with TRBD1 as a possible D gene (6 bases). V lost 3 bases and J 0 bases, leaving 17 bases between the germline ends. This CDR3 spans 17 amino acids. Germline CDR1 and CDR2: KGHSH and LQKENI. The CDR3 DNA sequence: TGTGCCAGCTCACCCGCCATTAGAGGGGGTCTGAACACTGAAGCTTTCTTT. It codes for CASSPAIRGGLNTEAFF.

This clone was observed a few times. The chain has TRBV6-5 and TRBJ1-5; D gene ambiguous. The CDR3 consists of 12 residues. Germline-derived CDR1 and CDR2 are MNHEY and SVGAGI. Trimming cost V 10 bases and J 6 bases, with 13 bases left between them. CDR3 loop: CATLSPGQPQHF. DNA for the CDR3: TGTGCCACCCTATCGCCGGGTCAGCCCCAGCATTTT.

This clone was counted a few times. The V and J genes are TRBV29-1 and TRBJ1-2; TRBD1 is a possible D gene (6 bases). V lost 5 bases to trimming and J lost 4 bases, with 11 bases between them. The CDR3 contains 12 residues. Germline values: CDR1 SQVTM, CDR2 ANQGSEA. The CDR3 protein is CSVWAGAYGYTF. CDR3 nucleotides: TGCAGCGTTTGGGCAGGGGCCTATGGCTACACCTTC. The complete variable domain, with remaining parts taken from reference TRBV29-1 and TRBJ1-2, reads SAVISQKPSRDICQRGTSLTIQCQVDSQVTMMFWYRQQPGQSLTLIATANQGSEATYESGFVIDKFPISRPNLTFSTLTVSNMSPEDSSIYLCSVWAGAYGYTFGSGTRLTVV.

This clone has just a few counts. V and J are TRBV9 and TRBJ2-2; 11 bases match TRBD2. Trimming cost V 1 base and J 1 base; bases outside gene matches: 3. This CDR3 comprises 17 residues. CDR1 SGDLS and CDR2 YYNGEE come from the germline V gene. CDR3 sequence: CASSVRGTSGNTGELFF. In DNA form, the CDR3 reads TGTGCCAGCAGCGTAAGGGGGACTAGCGGGAACACCGGGGAGCTGTTTTTT.

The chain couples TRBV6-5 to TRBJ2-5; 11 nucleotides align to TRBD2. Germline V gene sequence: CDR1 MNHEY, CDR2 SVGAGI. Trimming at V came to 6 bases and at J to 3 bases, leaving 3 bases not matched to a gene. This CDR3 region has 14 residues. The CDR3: CASRILAGEETQYF. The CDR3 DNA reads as TGTGCCAGCAGAATACTAGCGGGAGAAGAGACCCAGTACTTC.